A single sample gave rise to the 20 T cell receptor beta chains below, sequenced in a study of blood T cell repertoires in COVID-19. TCRdb's table, derived via immunoSEQ multiplex PCR, lists solely in-frame clones and lacks some. The sample shows more than 25,000 clones, 89% of them seen only once. Specimen: peripheral blood. These TCRs come from a human donor with acute or convalescent COVID-19. The donor label of this sample is uncertain.

The chain joins TRBV13 to TRBJ2-5, with 8 nucleotides matching TRBD2. This CDR3 is 16 amino acids long. Germline CDR1 is PRHDT and CDR2 is FYEKMQ (reference sequence). V was clipped by 5 bases and J by 2 bases; unmatched bases: 10. The CDR3 DNA reads as TGTGCCAGCAGCCCTGACCGGGGGGGCAGGCAAGAGACCCAGTACTTC. It yields the protein CASSPDRGGRQETQYF.

V and J are TRBV24-1 and TRBJ2-1, with 10 nucleotides matching TRBD2. Unmatched junction bases numbered 5, after V lost 2 bases and J lost 5 bases. Germline V gene lookup returns CDR1 KGHDR and CDR2 SFDVKD. The CDR3 is made up of 16 amino acids. The CDR3 region is CATSDSGLAVDNEQFF. CDR3 coding DNA: TGTGCCACCAGTGATTCCGGACTAGCGGTAGACAATGAGCAGTTCTTC.

The chain couples TRBV10-1 to TRBJ1-1, with D possibly matching TRBD1 (5 bases). The CDR3 is 15 residues long. Trimming stripped 4 bases from V and 1 base from J, with 13 bases between. Germline values: CDR1 WNHNN, CDR2 SYGVQD (reference sequence). The CDR3: CASSVWGRRNTEAFF. The CDR3, as DNA: TGCGCCAGCAGTGTCTGGGGCAGGAGGAACACTGAAGCTTTCTTT.

The gene calls are TRBV19 and TRBJ1-1; tentatively, D is TRBD1 (5 bases). The CDR3 runs 13 residues. Germline V lookup: CDR1 LNHDA, CDR2 SQIVND (reference sequence). Trimming removed 5 bases from V and 0 bases from J, with 7 bases in between. Here the CDR3 reads CASSQTVNTEAFF. In nucleotides, the CDR3 is TGTGCCAGTAGTCAGACAGTGAACACTGAAGCTTTCTTT.

This sequence joins TRBV7-9 and TRBJ2-5, with D possibly TRBD2 on 5 matching bases. Germline lookup yields CDR1 SEHNR and CDR2 FQNEAQ (reference sequence). V was trimmed by 5 bases and J by 4 bases, leaving 17 bases between them. CDR3 size: 15 residues. Here the CDR3 reads CASSPNVRELETQYF. In DNA, the CDR3 is TGTGCCAGCAGCCCGAACGTAAGGGAGTTAGAGACCCAGTACTTC.

V and J are TRBV5-5 and TRBJ2-2; D is uncertain. Trimming removed 1 base at V and 2 bases at J, with 9 bases between. Per germline, CDR1 SGHKS and CDR2 YYEKEE (reference sequence). The CDR3 runs to 15 residues. CDR3 bases: TGTGCCAGCAGCTTGTGGCAGCGAAACACCGGGGAGCTGTTTTTT. Protein product: CASSLWQRNTGELFF.

J is TRBJ2-5 and V is TRBV10-2; 14 nucleotides agree with TRBD2. This CDR3 region has 20 residues. Germline V gives CDR1 WSHSY, CDR2 SAAADI. With V trimmed by 6 bases and J by 7 bases, 22 bases remained unmatched. CDR3 DNA: TGCGCCAGCAGCAACCCTGAGGGACTAGCGGGAGTCTCAGGAAGGAGGACCCAGTACTTC. Its protein is CASSNPEGLAGVSGRRTQYF.

The CDR3 reads CASSPLSGNTIYF. As DNA, the CDR3 is TGTGCCAGCAGTCCCCTTTCTGGAAACACCATATATTTT. The V and J genes are TRBV6-1 and TRBJ1-3; the D is unclear. Germline CDR1 reads MNHNS; CDR2 reads SASEGT. This CDR3 has 13 amino acids. V was cut by 5 bases and J by 1 base, with 6 bases left in between.

The genes are TRBV10-2 and TRBJ2-1, with 9 bases that match TRBD2. Trimming at V came to 2 bases and at J to 7 bases, leaving 6 bases not matched to a gene. The V gene's germline CDR1 is WSHSY and CDR2 SAAADI. The CDR3 loop spans 15 amino acids. The CDR3: CASSERVAGANEQFF. In nucleotides, the CDR3 is TGCGCCAGCAGTGAGCGAGTAGCGGGAGCAAATGAGCAGTTCTTC.

The rearrangement links TRBV5-1 to TRBJ2-3; 7 bases fit TRBD2. V was clipped by 0 bases and J by 8 bases; unmatched bases: 9. Germline V CDR1 and CDR2: SGHRS, YFSETQ. The length of the CDR3 is 15 residues. The CDR3: CASSLGGSDPVTQYF. CDR3 in DNA: TGCGCCAGCAGCTTGGGCGGGAGTGACCCCGTTACGCAGTATTTT.

The rearrangement uses TRBV3-1 (or the pseudogene TRBV3-2) and TRBJ1-2, with D uncertain. Germline CDR1 reads LGHDT; CDR2 reads YNNKEL (reference sequence). Trimming shortened V by 0 bases and J by 5 bases, and 10 bases separated the two germline ends. The CDR3 is 14 amino acids. CDR3 region: CASSQDHGRYGYTF. DNA of the CDR3: TGTGCCAGCAGCCAAGATCACGGGAGGTATGGCTACACCTTC.

The chain is built from TRBV27 and TRBJ2-5; 8 bases align to TRBD1. CDR3 length: 16 amino acids. V dropped 3 bases and J dropped 5; count of bases not matched to a gene: 11. Germline CDR1 is MNHEY and CDR2 is SMNVEV (reference sequence). The CDR3 nucleotides are TGTGCCAGCAGTTTCAGGTTCGACAGGGGAAGGGAGACCCAGTACTTC. As protein: CASSFRFDRGRETQYF.

The chain is built from TRBV7-8 and TRBJ2-7; D perhaps matches TRBD1 (6 bases). V was trimmed by 4 bases and J by 4 bases, leaving 14 bases between them. CDR1 and CDR2 (germline): SGHVS, FQNEAQ. The CDR3 loop spans 14 amino acids. The CDR3 is CASSSGGQRYEQYF. CDR3 coding DNA: TGTGCCAGCAGCTCTGGCGGACAGAGGTACGAGCAGTACTTC.

The J gene is TRBJ2-3, the V gene TRBV10-2; 8 bases are shared with TRBD2. The CDR3 has 17 amino acids. Germline assignment: CDR1 WSHSY and CDR2 SAAADI. With V trimmed by 2 bases and J by 6 bases, 13 bases remained unmatched. The CDR3 region is CASSEARLAGTLDTQYF. Here the CDR3 DNA reads TGCGCCAGCAGTGAGGCTAGATTAGCGGGGACCCTGGATACGCAGTATTTT.

The rearrangement joins TRBV4-1 to TRBJ2-5; TRBD2 aligns across 8 bases. CDR3 size: 16 residues. Germline V gives CDR1 MGHRA, CDR2 YSYEKL. V lost 0 bases and J lost 2; bases outside the gene matches: 5. The CDR3 reads CASSQEGGTRQETQYF. The DNA of the CDR3 is TGCGCCAGCAGCCAAGAGGGCGGGACTAGACAAGAGACCCAGTACTTC.

The chain combines TRBV9 with TRBJ1-1; D not certain. The CDR3 is made up of 13 amino acids. V lost 0 bases, J lost 2 bases, and 5 bases lay in between. The germline V gene has CDR1 SGDLS and CDR2 YYNGEE. As DNA, the CDR3 is TGTGCCAGCAGCGTAGTAGCAAACACTGAAGCTTTCTTT. Translation: CASSVVANTEAFF.

This chain links TRBV6-1 with TRBJ2-1; D is uncertain. CDR3 length: 11 residues. V lost 2 bases and J lost 8, with 4 bases in between. Germline V gene sequence: CDR1 MNHNS, CDR2 SASEGT. CDR3 amino acids: CASSEYYEQFF. CDR3 nucleotide sequence: TGTGCCAGCAGTGAATATTATGAGCAGTTCTTC.

The genes are TRBV7-2 and TRBJ2-7; 11 positions match TRBD2. The CDR3 extends over 15 amino acids. The V gene's germline CDR1 is SGHTA and CDR2 FQGNSA. The V gene end was trimmed by 1 base and the J gene end by 7 bases; junction bases not matched to a gene: 6. CDR3 nucleotides: TGTGCCAGCAGCTTAGACCTAGCGGGGGGCGGGGAGCAGTACTTC. This translates into CASSLDLAGGGEQYF.

The chain recombines TRBV28 with TRBJ1-5; 10 bases map to TRBD1. Germline-derived CDR1 and CDR2 are MDHEN and SYDVKM. This CDR3 is 16 amino acids long. V shed 6 bases and J 0 bases; nucleotides not matched to a gene: 5. CDR3 DNA sequence: TGTGCCAGCAGACCCGGGACAGGGGCTAGCAATCAGCCCCAGCATTTT. Its protein product is CASRPGTGASNQPQHF. The full variable domain, completed using reference TRBV28 and TRBJ1-5, is DVKVTQSSRYLVKRTGEKVFLECVQDMDHENMFWYRQDPGLGLRLIYFSYDVKMKEKGDIPEGYSVSREKKERFSLILESASTNQTSMYLCASRPGTGASNQPQHFGDGTRLSIL.

The chain has TRBV5-1 and TRBJ1-2; D perhaps matches TRBD1 (6 bases). The CDR3 runs 13 residues. CDR1 is SGHRS, CDR2 YFSETQ, per germline. V was cut by 4 bases and J by 8 bases, with 15 bases left in between. For the CDR3, the DNA is TGCGCCAGCAGCACACACACAGGGACCGGCTACACCTTC. It specifies CASSTHTGTGYTF.